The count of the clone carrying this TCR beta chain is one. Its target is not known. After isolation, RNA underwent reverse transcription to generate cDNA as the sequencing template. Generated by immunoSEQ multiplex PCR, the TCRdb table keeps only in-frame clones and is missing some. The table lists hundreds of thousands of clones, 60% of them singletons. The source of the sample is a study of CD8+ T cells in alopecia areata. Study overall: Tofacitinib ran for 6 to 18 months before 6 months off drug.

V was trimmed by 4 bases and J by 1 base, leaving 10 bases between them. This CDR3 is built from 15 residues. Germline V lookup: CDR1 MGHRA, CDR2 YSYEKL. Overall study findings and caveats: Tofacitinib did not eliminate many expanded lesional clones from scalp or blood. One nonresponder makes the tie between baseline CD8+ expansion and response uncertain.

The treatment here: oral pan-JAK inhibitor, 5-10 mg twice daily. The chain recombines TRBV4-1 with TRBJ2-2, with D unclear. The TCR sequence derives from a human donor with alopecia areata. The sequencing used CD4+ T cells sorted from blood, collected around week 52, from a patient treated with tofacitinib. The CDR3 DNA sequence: TGCGCCAGCAGCCCAATGGGGTGGAACACCGGGGAGCTGTTTTTT. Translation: CASSPMGWNTGELFF.